These 21 T cell receptor beta chains were sequenced from one sample in a study of T cell responses to AZD1222 COVID-19 vaccine. Profiling relied on immunoSEQ multiplex PCR, and the TCRdb table lists in-frame clones only, not all of them. The sample carries around 130,000 clones, 91% recorded once. The source material was peripheral blood, sampled 28 days after the second AZD1222 dose. The source of these receptors is an adult who received the AZD1222 COVID-19 vaccine.

The count of this clone is one. The V gene is TRBV10-3, the J gene TRBJ1-3, with D tentatively TRBD1 (5 bases). Germline V lookup: CDR1 ENHRY, CDR2 SYGVKD. The V end lost 5 bases, the J end lost 0 bases, and 14 bases lay between the germline ends. The CDR3 runs 16 residues. Written as DNA, the CDR3 is TGTGCCATCAGTCCGACAGAAATTCTCTCTGGAAACACCATATATTTT. This codes for CAISPTEILSGNTIYF.

This clone was recorded once. Within the sample, other DNA sequences also encode this same CDR3. The V call is TRBV6-6, the J call TRBJ2-7, with 7 bases aligning to TRBD1. Germline assignment: CDR1 MNHNY and CDR2 SVGAGI (reference sequence). The V and J ends lost 5 bases and 2 bases, in that order; junction bases with no gene match: 0. The CDR3 consists of 12 residues. CDR3 region: CASSGTAYEQYF. As DNA, the CDR3 is TGTGCCAGCAGTGGGACAGCCTACGAGCAGTACTTC.

The chain combines TRBV6-1 with TRBJ1-3; D possibly corresponds to TRBD1 (6 bases). This CDR3 comprises 15 residues. The germline V gene encodes CDR1 MNHNS and CDR2 SASEGT. Trimming took off 3 bases at V and 2 bases at J, with 11 bases between the two ends. The CDR3 region is CASSDRGTAGNTIYF. CDR3 DNA: TGTGCCAGCAGTGACAGGGGAACAGCTGGAAACACCATATATTTT.

The rearrangement joins TRBV6-5 to TRBJ1-1; no clear D gene. V dropped 11 bases and J dropped 4 bases, with 8 bases sitting between them. The CDR3 has 10 amino acids. Germline assignment: CDR1 MNHEY and CDR2 SVGAGI. CDR3 sequence (DNA): TGTGCCTCCCGGGGCACTGAAGCTTTCTTT. The encoded protein is CASRGTEAFF.

The chain is built from TRBV28 and TRBJ2-7, with TRBD2 matching 7 bases. Germline-derived CDR1 and CDR2 are MDHEN and SYDVKM. The V segment lost 3 bases and the J segment 2 bases; nucleotides outside the gene matches: 7. The CDR3 is 15 residues long. CDR3 region: CASSLAAGRAYEQYV. In DNA, the CDR3 is TGTGCCAGCAGTTTGGCAGCGGGAAGGGCCTACGAGCAGTACGTC.

The chain couples TRBV19 to TRBJ2-6; 7 nucleotides agree with TRBD1. With 3 bases clipped from V and 6 bases from J, the junction kept 14 bases outside the gene matches. The CDR3 covers 18 residues. Germline V gene data show CDR1 as LNHDA and CDR2 as SQIVND (reference sequence). The CDR3 nucleotides are TGTGCCAGTAGTATTTCTCCCTCACAGGGGCTAGTGGCCAACGTCCTGACTTTC. It yields the protein CASSISPSQGLVANVLTF.

The chain joins TRBV6-6 to TRBJ2-1; 10 positions match TRBD2. V was pared by 2 bases and J by 5 bases, with 3 bases of the junction left unmatched. The germline V gene encodes CDR1 MNHNY and CDR2 SVGAGI (reference sequence). This CDR3 region has 15 residues. As DNA, the CDR3 is TGTGCCAGCAGTTACCTAGCGGGAGACCACAATGAGCAGTTCTTC. This sequence encodes CASSYLAGDHNEQFF.

The gene calls are TRBV18 and TRBJ1-6; no firm D call. The ends were cut back, 1 base at V and 5 bases at J, with 9 bases in the middle. Germline values: CDR1 KGHSH, CDR2 LQKENI. This CDR3 is 15 amino acids long. The DNA for the CDR3 is TGTGCCAGCTCACCACTAAACAACAATAATTCACCCCTCCACTTT. It is translated as CASSPLNNNNSPLHF. Together with reference TRBV18 and TRBJ1-6, the CDR3 gives the full variable domain: NAGVMQNPRHLVRRRGQEARLRCSPMKGHSHVYWYRQLPEEGLKFMVYLQKENIIDESGMPKERFSAEFPKEGPSILRIQQVVRGDSAAYFCASSPLNNNNSPLHFGNGTRLTVT.

J is TRBJ1-4 and V is TRBV9, with D perhaps TRBD1 (6 bases). The CDR3 has 18 residues. Germline V gene lookup returns CDR1 SGDLS and CDR2 YYNGEE. V gave up 0 bases and J gave up 6 bases, with 21 bases separating them. The CDR3 is CASSVAAGGGGGDEKLFF. CDR3 nucleotide sequence: TGTGCCAGCAGCGTAGCCGCCGGAGGGGGGGGCGGTGATGAAAAACTGTTTTTT.

CDR3 sequence reads: CASIRTPGLTEAFF. In nucleotides, the CDR3 is TGTGCCAGCATCCGGACCCCTGGTCTCACTGAAGCTTTCTTT. The chain is built from TRBV27 and TRBJ1-1, with D hard to call. Germline loops: CDR1 MNHEY, CDR2 SMNVEV (reference sequence). V lost 7 bases and J 4 bases, leaving 16 bases between the germline ends. This CDR3 is 14 amino acids long.

The CDR3 region is CASKQDHEKLFF. In nucleotides, the CDR3 is TGTGCCAGCAAGCAGGATCATGAAAAACTGTTTTTT. The chain couples TRBV27 to TRBJ1-4, with unresolved D. Trimming pared 7 bases from V and 6 bases from J, leaving 9 bases between. Germline CDR1 MNHEY, CDR2 SMNVEV (reference sequence). This CDR3 contains 12 residues.

The rearrangement links TRBV28 to TRBJ2-7; TRBD1 matches 7 bases. CDR1 MDHEN and CDR2 SYDVKM come from the germline V gene. The CDR3 spans 11 residues. J gave up 2 bases and V 11 bases, and 3 bases lay outside the gene matches. The CDR3 protein is CAVGQAYEQYF. CDR3 coding DNA: TGTGCCGTTGGACAGGCCTACGAGCAGTACTTC.

The genes are TRBV6-1 and TRBJ1-1; 8 bases align to TRBD1. Germline trimming cut 0 bases from V and 1 base from J; bases unmatched to any gene: 1. The CDR3 is 15 residues long. Germline CDR1 MNHNS, CDR2 SASEGT. CDR3 loop: CASSEAGTGNTEAFF. The CDR3, as DNA: TGTGCCAGCAGTGAAGCCGGGACAGGGAACACTGAAGCTTTCTTT.

The chain recombines TRBV2 with TRBJ1-5; 8 bases are shared with TRBD1. V trimming: 9 bases; J trimming: 1 base; junction bases outside the gene matches: 5. Germline CDR1 is SNHLY and CDR2 is FYNNEI. The CDR3 length is 14 residues. The CDR3 spells CASGQGGSNQPQHF. CDR3 nucleotide sequence: TGTGCCAGTGGACAGGGAGGGAGCAATCAGCCCCAGCATTTT.

The chain is built from TRBV6-5 and TRBJ2-5; TRBD1 might be the D (5 bases). CDR1 MNHEY and CDR2 SVGAGI come from the germline V gene. There are 13 residues in the CDR3. Trimming pared 5 bases from V and 1 base from J, leaving 8 bases between. CDR3 in DNA: TGTGCCAGCAGTACGACAGTCCAAGAGACCCAGTACTTC. Amino acid sequence: CASSTTVQETQYF.

DNA of the CDR3: TGTGCCAGCAGCCCCGGGACAGGGTACGGCTATGGCTACACCTTC. Translation: CASSPGTGYGYGYTF. The V gene is TRBV3-1 (or the pseudogene TRBV3-2), the J gene TRBJ1-2; TRBD1 matches 9 bases. The germline V gene encodes CDR1 LGHDT and CDR2 YNNKEL (reference sequence). Trimming took 4 bases from V and 4 from J; bases not matched to a gene: 7. The CDR3 is 15 amino acids.

The V gene is TRBV9, the J gene TRBJ1-6, with 10 bases lining up with TRBD1. Germline CDR1 SGDLS, CDR2 YYNGEE. Germline trimming cut 4 bases from V and 9 bases from J; bases unmatched to any gene: 13. The CDR3 is 17 amino acids. The CDR3 DNA sequence: TGTGCCAGCAGCCCTCGGAGTTTGGGGACAGGGGCTTCACCCCTCCACTTT. This sequence encodes CASSPRSLGTGASPLHF. Full variable domain (missing parts from reference TRBV9 and TRBJ1-6): DSGVTQTPKHLITATGQRVTLRCSPRSGDLSVYWYQQSLDQGLQFLIQYYNGEERAKGNILERFSAQQFPDLHSELNLSSLELGDSALYFCASSPRSLGTGASPLHFGNGTRLTVT.

The chain's CDR3 is CASGDTRRTEAFF. The DNA of the CDR3 is TGCGCCAGCGGAGACACCCGAAGGACTGAAGCTTTCTTT. The J gene is TRBJ1-1, the V gene TRBV5-1, with unresolved D. With 7 bases removed from V and 5 bases from J, the gap between germline ends came to 15 bases. Looked up from germline, CDR1 is SGHRS and CDR2 is YFSETQ. This CDR3 spans 13 amino acids.

The chain has TRBV28 and TRBJ1-3, with D possibly matching TRBD1 (5 bases). Trimming cost V 4 bases and J 0 bases, with 16 bases left between them. This CDR3 is 17 amino acids long. In germline, CDR1 is MDHEN, CDR2 SYDVKM. CDR3 loop: CASSSWRGESSGNTIYF. CDR3 in DNA: TGTGCCAGCAGTTCCTGGCGGGGGGAAAGCTCTGGAAACACCATATATTTT.

This clone was recorded once. At one end the junction does not follow the germline gene, possibly because of a read error. J is TRBJ1-1 and V is TRBV24-1; 8 bases line up with TRBD1. Germline values: CDR1 KGHDR, CDR2 SFDVKD. The CDR3 is 16 residues long. Here the CDR3 reads CATRDSGQGLNTEAFF. The DNA of the CDR3 is TGTGCCACCAGGGATTCTGGACAGGGCCTGAACACTGAAGCTTTCTTT.

There are a few counts of this clone. V gene TRBV18 combines with J gene TRBJ1-1, with D unresolved. The CDR3 is 16 residues long. Trimming stripped 5 bases from V and 0 bases from J, with 16 bases between. Germline V gives CDR1 KGHSH, CDR2 LQKENI. The CDR3 loop is CASSTTLEIMNTEAFF. The CDR3 DNA reads as TGTGCCAGCTCAACGACCCTCGAGATCATGAACACTGAAGCTTTCTTT.